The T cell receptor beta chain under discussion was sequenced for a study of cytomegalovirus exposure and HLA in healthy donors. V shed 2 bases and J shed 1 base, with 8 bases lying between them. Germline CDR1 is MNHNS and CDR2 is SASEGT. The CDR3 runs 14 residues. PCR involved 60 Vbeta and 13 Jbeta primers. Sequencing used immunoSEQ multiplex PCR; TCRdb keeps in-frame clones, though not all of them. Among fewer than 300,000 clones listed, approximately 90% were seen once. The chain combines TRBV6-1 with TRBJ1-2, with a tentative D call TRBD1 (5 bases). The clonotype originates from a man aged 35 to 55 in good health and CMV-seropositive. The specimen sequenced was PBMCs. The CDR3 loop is CASSELGGNYGYTF. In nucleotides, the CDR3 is TGTGCCAGCAGTGAATTGGGGGGTAACTATGGCTACACCTTC.